The rows below give T cell receptor beta chains drawn from one sample of a study of blood T cells in healthy people across ages. TCRdb passed the 5' RACE reads through MiXCR, listing each CDR3 protein once. The table has around 700,000 distinct CDR3 sequences, roughly 25% seen once. These data were also reused for a study on T cells of mothers and their children.

Material: blood. Every receptor here comes from a boy aged 5-17 years in good health. The CDR3 runs from the conserved cysteine through the conserved F or W. D genes are given only for firm matches. Clone size is not always given. Where it is, it says once, few, many or a class for expanded clones.

clone_size	d_call	v_call	j_call	cdr3_aa	cdr3_nt
few	TRBD1	TRBV29-1	TRBJ1-2	CSVAETGGDSDGYTF	TGCAGCGTTGCCGAGACAGGGGGGGACTCAGATGGCTACACCTTC
NA	NA	TRBV12-3/TRBV12-4	TRBJ2-5	CASSLEAEGTQYF	TGTGCCAGCAGTTTAGAGGCCGAAGGGACCCAGTACTTC
few	TRBD1	TRBV11-2	TRBJ1-4	CASIRGTGGTTNEKLFF	TGTGCCAGCATTCGCGGGACAGGGGGAACAACTAATGAAAAACTGTTTTTT
few	NA	TRBV6-5	TRBJ2-3	CASSYVRGTDTQYF	TGTGCCAGCAGTTACGTTCGGGGTACAGATACGCAGTATTTT
NA	TRBD1	TRBV4-2	TRBJ1-4	CASSLDDRGTNEKLFF	TGTGCCAGCAGCCTTGACGACAGGGGGACTAATGAAAAACTGTTTTTT
few	TRBD2	TRBV6-6	TRBJ2-7	CASSYTSGLAGYEQYF	TGTGCCAGCAGTTACACTTCGGGACTAGCAGGGTACGAGCAGTACTTC
few	TRBD1	TRBV7-2	TRBJ2-3	CASSQTGTGEGDTQYF	TGTGCCAGCAGCCAGACTGGGACAGGGGAGGGAGATACGCAGTATTTT
few	NA	TRBV3-1	TRBJ2-7	CASSQVRTFGGEQYF	TGTGCCAGCAGCCAAGTCAGGACATTCGGAGGCGAGCAGTACTTC
NA	NA	TRBV20-1	TRBJ2-7	CSARDYREDYEQYF	TGCAGTGCTAGAGATTACAGGGAAGACTACGAGCAGTACTTC
NA	NA	TRBV6-6	TRBJ1-4	CASSYQSGVGEKLFF	TGTGCCAGCAGTTACCAATCCGGGGTAGGAGAAAAACTGTTTTTT
NA	NA	TRBV10-3	TRBJ2-6	CAISEGRANVLTF	TGTGCCATCAGTGAAGGAAGAGCCAACGTCCTGACTTTC
NA	NA	TRBV6-5	TRBJ2-3	CASSPTVTDTQYF	TGTGCCAGCAGTCCTACGGTTACAGATACGCAGTATTTT
many	TRBD2	TRBV7-2	TRBJ2-1	CASSLRLAATNPLYNEQFF	TGTGCCAGCAGCTTACGACTAGCGGCCACGAACCCTCTTTACAATGAGCAGTTCTTC
NA	NA	TRBV2	TRBJ2-1	CASSVNPDSYNEQFF	TGTGCCAGCAGCGTAAATCCTGACTCCTACAATGAGCAGTTCTTC
few	NA	TRBV7-2	TRBJ1-1	CASSLNTGGTEAFF	TGTGCCAGCAGCTTAAACACGGGGGGTACTGAAGCTTTCTTT